The 12 T cell receptor beta chains below come from one sample, sequenced in a study of T cell repertoires in MIS-A myocarditis. Assay: immunoSEQ multiplex PCR; the TCRdb copy retains only in-frame clones and omits some. The sample has about 6,000 clones, about four fifths seen once; the top ten hold 64%. Sequenced material: interventricular septum heart tissue obtained at autopsy. These receptors all stem from a young man with fulminant myocarditis from multisystem inflammatory syndrome in adults (MIS-A) after COVID-19.

This rearrangement joins TRBV29-1 to TRBJ2-7, with 9 bases matching TRBD2. The V segment lost 4 bases and the J segment 2 bases; nucleotides outside the gene matches: 12. The germline CDR1 and CDR2 sequences are SQVTM and ANQGSEA. The CDR3 has 16 amino acids. DNA for the CDR3: TGCAGCGTTGGTGGGGTTCAAGCGGGAGGAGCCTACGAGCAGTACTTC. Its translation is CSVGGVQAGGAYEQYF.

The rearrangement joins TRBV14 to TRBJ2-3; unclear D gene. Germline V gene lookup returns CDR1 SGHDN and CDR2 FVKESK. This CDR3 comprises 14 residues. V was cut by 1 base and J by 9 bases, with 14 bases left in between. The CDR3 DNA sequence: TGTGCCAGCAGCCAAGCCCTAAATCTTGACACGCAGTATTTT. Translated, it gives CASSQALNLDTQYF.

The genes are TRBV13 and TRBJ2-1, with 7 bases matching TRBD2. The germline gives CDR1 PRHDT, CDR2 FYEKMQ (reference sequence). J was trimmed by 8 bases and V by 0 bases; bases with no gene match: 7. The CDR3 has 15 residues. The CDR3 spells CASSLGGIGRDEQFF. The CDR3 DNA sequence: TGTGCCAGCAGCTTAGGGGGGATTGGGAGGGATGAGCAGTTCTTC.

V usage is TRBV7-9 and J usage is TRBJ2-7; a possible D gene is TRBD2 (6 bases). The CDR3 loop spans 16 amino acids. V was pared by 4 bases and J by 1 base, with 17 bases between. Germline assignment: CDR1 SEHNR and CDR2 FQNEAQ (reference sequence). CDR3: CASSSPPGLLSYEQYF. The CDR3 region has the DNA TGTGCCAGCAGCTCACCTCCGGGACTGCTATCCTACGAGCAGTACTTC.

V usage is TRBV30 and J usage is TRBJ1-6; weak D call: TRBD1 (5 bases). Trimming removed 8 bases from V and 10 bases from J, with 18 bases in between. Germline V gene data show CDR1 as GTSNPN and CDR2 as SVGIG (reference sequence). CDR3 length equals 13 residues. CDR3 residues: CAGQHRGGSPLHF. The CDR3 coding sequence is TGTGCCGGGCAACATAGGGGAGGATCACCCCTCCACTTT.

This clone occurred a few times. This sequence joins TRBV30 and TRBJ1-1, with 7 nucleotides matching TRBD1. This CDR3 region has 16 residues. The germline V gene has CDR1 GTSNPN and CDR2 SVGIG (reference sequence). V lost 2 bases, J lost 2 bases, and 11 bases stayed unmatched. The CDR3 region is CAWSLSTGRGNTEAFF. For the CDR3, the DNA is TGTGCCTGGAGTCTCTCGACAGGGCGGGGTAACACTGAAGCTTTCTTT.

This clone was seen only a few times. The genes are TRBV19 and TRBJ1-3; D remains ambiguous. The V gene lost 7 bases and the J gene lost 2 bases, with 15 bases spanning the gap. The CDR3 contains 15 residues. The germline gives CDR1 LNHDA, CDR2 SQIVND (reference sequence). In DNA, the CDR3 is TGTGCCAGTACCCAGATCGCGAATGCTGGAAACACCATATATTTT. This codes for CASTQIANAGNTIYF.

The gene calls are TRBV11-3 and TRBJ1-1; no definite D call. V lost 2 bases to trimming and J lost 2 bases, with 6 bases between them. Germline CDR1 is SGHNT and CDR2 is YENEEA. This CDR3 is 13 amino acids long. The CDR3 is CASSLWRNTEAFF. The CDR3 DNA reads as TGTGCCAGCAGCTTATGGAGAAACACTGAAGCTTTCTTT. The variable domain in full, completed from reference TRBV11-3 and TRBJ1-1, reads EAGVVQSPRYKIIEKKQPVAFWCNPISGHNTLYWYLQNLGQGPELLIRYENEEAVDDSQLPKDRFSAERLKGVDSTLKIQPAELGDSAVYLCASSLWRNTEAFFGQGTRLTVV.

This rearrangement joins TRBV19 to TRBJ1-5; D is unresolved. CDR1 and CDR2 from the germline V gene are LNHDA and SQIVND (reference sequence). The CDR3 sequence is 13 residues long. V lost 2 bases and J lost 9, with 11 bases in between. DNA of the CDR3: TGTGCCAGTAGTATACGATCTTCAGGGCCCCAGCATTTT. Residues: CASSIRSSGPQHF.

The V and J genes are TRBV29-1 and TRBJ2-3; D possibly corresponds to TRBD1 (5 bases). Trimming removed 4 bases at V and 5 bases at J, with 13 bases between. The CDR3 runs to 13 residues. Per germline, CDR1 SQVTM and CDR2 ANQGSEA. CDR3 DNA: TGCAGCGTTGTAGAAGCAGGGCAAGATACGCAGTATTTT. This gives the protein CSVVEAGQDTQYF.

This clone was observed a single time. This rearrangement joins TRBV3-1 (or the pseudogene TRBV3-2) to TRBJ2-7; TRBD1 might be the D (6 bases). Per germline, CDR1 LGHDT and CDR2 YNNKEL (reference sequence). V was clipped by 4 bases and J by 3 bases, with 19 bases between them. This CDR3 contains 16 residues. The CDR3 DNA reads as TGTGCCAGCAGCCCACTTTGGGGCAGGGGTGTCTACGAGCAGTACTTC. Its protein is CASSPLWGRGVYEQYF.

The chain carries TRBV9 and TRBJ2-1; the match to TRBD1 covers 8 bases. In germline, CDR1 is SGDLS, CDR2 YYNGEE. J lost 9 bases, V lost 1 base, and 12 bases had no gene match. The CDR3 has 16 amino acids. CDR3 in DNA: TGTGCCAGCAGCGTACTGGACAGGGTAGCTCGAGGTGAGCAGTTCTTC. Translated, it gives CASSVLDRVARGEQFF.